This T cell receptor (beta chain) comes out of a study of T cell responses to AZD1222 COVID-19 vaccine. Assay used: immunoSEQ multiplex PCR; TCRdb lists only in-frame clones, some missing. The sample comprises more than 95,000 clones, around nine tenths of which are singletons, and 2.5% to 3.5% rests with the top ten. From germline, CDR1 is SNHLY and CDR2 FYNNEI. V was cut by 2 bases and J by 0 bases, with 3 bases left in between. This CDR3 comprises 13 residues. This specimen consisted of peripheral blood, obtained 28 days after the second dose of the MenACWY control vaccine. The source of this sequence is an adult who received the MenACWY meningococcal vaccine as a control. V and J are TRBV2 and TRBJ2-3; no firm D call. In DNA form, the CDR3 reads TGTGCCAGCAGTGAATCCAGCACAGATACGCAGTATTTT. Its protein product is CASSESSTDTQYF.